This T cell receptor (beta chain) derives from a study of OX40 agonist ivuxolimab in advanced cancers. About the study: Partial responses occurred in Three dose-escalation patients, one with hepatocellular carcinoma and two with cutaneous melanoma.

The count of this clone is one. Produced via immunoSEQ multiplex PCR; TCRdb's table is partial and in-frame only. Of fewer than 85,000 clones in the sample, 75% to 95% were seen once. Germline V gene lookup returns CDR1 MNHEY and CDR2 SVGAGI. The CDR3 has 14 residues. The V end was cut by 8 bases, the J end by 5 bases, with 16 bases between. The chain uses TRBV6-5 and TRBJ2-1; TRBD1 or TRBD2 may be the D gene (5 bases each). The sample in question was CD4+ or CD8+ T cells sorted from blood, obtained in a trial of the OX40 agonist ivuxolimab. This TCR came from an adult with an advanced solid tumor such as melanoma, head and neck, liver or kidney cancer. The CDR3 reads CASRAARGNNEQFF. In nucleotides, the CDR3 is TGTGCCAGCCGAGCCGCGAGGGGAAACAATGAGCAGTTCTTC.